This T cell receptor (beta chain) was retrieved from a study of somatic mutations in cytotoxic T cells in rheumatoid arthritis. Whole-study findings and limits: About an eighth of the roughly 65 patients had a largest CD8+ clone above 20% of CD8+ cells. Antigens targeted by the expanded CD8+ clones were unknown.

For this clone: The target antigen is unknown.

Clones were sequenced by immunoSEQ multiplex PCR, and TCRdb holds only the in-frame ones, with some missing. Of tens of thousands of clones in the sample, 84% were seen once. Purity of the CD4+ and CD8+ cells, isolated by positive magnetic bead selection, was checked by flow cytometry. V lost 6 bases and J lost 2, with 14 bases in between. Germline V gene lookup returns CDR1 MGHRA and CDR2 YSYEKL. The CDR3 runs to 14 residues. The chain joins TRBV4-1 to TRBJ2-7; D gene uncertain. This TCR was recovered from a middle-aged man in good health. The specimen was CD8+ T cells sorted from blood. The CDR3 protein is CASSISSPTYEQYF. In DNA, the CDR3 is TGCGCCAGCAGTATTTCGAGTCCTACCTACGAGCAGTACTTC.